This record concerns one TCR beta chain sequence. The antigen remains unidentified. The data were obtained in a study of response to subunit inactivated influenza vaccine. Study findings and constraints: It was suggested by the authors that few new T cells are recruited by each seasonal influenza vaccination.

Deletions cut 0 bases from V and 1 base from J, with 9 bases between. This CDR3 has 15 amino acids. The V gene's germline CDR1 is MNHEY and CDR2 SVGEGT. TCRdb reanalysed the RT-PCR reads using MiXCR and keeps one entry per CDR3 protein. Here the sample spans about 700,000 distinct CDR3 sequences, over 11% being singletons. The genes are TRBV6-2 or TRBV6-3 and TRBJ2-5; D unclear. Sample: PBMCs from blood, taken 14 days before vaccination. The clonotype originates from a man in his fifties or sixties who received an inactivated influenza vaccine. CDR3 protein: CASSYSRTAQETQYF. CDR3 nucleotide sequence: TGTGCCAGCAGTTACTCGAGGACGGCCCAAGAGACCCAGTACTTC.